This T cell receptor beta chain was identified during a study of blood T cell repertoires in COVID-19. Study background: The origin of the acute and convalescent COVID-19 samples was the United States, Italy and Spain. From T cells, B-cell-depleted T cells, or PBMCs came the material, which was cDNA or gDNA.

Per germline, CDR1 SEHNR and CDR2 FQNEAQ (reference sequence). The CDR3 contains 14 residues. V lost 1 base to trimming and J lost 6 bases, with 9 bases between them. Original data processing: Amplification with reference gene primers provided the estimates of nucleated cell counts. Only in-frame clones appear in the TCRdb table, and some are missing; sequencing was by immunoSEQ multiplex PCR. Clone size and the V and J calls come from that table; the DNA yielded D and trimming. The table includes 91,000 or so clones, about 86% detected once. The receptor was isolated from a woman aged 55-69 years in a cohort sampled during active or convalescent COVID-19. The sequencing sample was made of peripheral blood. The genes are TRBV7-9 and TRBJ1-4; D gene ambiguous. The CDR3 region has the DNA TGTGCCAGCAGCTTAGGGCAGGTAGATGAAAAACTGTTTTTT. Protein sequence: CASSLGQVDEKLFF.